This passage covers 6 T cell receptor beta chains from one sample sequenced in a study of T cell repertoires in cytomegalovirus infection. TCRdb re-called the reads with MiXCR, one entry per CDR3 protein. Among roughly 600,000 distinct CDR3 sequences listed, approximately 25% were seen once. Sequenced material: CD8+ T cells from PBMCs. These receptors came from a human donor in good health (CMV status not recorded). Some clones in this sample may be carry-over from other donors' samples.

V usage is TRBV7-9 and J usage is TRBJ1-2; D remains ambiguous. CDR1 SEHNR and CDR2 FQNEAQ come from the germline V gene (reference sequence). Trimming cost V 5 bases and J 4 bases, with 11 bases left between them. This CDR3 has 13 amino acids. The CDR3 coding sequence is TGTGCCAGCAGCAATCGAGACACCTATGGCTACACCTTC. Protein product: CASSNRDTYGYTF.

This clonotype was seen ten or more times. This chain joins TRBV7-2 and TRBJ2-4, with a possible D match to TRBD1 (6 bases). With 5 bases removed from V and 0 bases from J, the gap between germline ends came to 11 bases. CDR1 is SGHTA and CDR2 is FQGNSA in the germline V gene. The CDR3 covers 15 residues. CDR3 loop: CASSPSGVAKNIQYF. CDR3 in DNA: TGTGCCAGCAGCCCCTCAGGGGTAGCCAAAAACATTCAGTACTTC.

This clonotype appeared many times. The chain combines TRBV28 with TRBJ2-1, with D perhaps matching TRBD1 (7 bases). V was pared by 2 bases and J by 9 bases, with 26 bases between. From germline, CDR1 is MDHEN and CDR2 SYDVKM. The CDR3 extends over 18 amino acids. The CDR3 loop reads CASSLILLANNPGGEQFF. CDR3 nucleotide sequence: TGTGCCAGCAGTTTAATCCTACTAGCTAACAATCCAGGGGGTGAGCAGTTCTTC.

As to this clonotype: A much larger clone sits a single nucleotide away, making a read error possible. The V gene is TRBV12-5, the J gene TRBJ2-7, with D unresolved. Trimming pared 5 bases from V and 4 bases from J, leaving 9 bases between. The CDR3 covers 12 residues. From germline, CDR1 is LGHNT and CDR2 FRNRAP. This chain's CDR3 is CASGTYIYEQYF. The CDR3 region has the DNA TGTGCTAGTGGTACGTATATATACGAGCAGTACTTC.

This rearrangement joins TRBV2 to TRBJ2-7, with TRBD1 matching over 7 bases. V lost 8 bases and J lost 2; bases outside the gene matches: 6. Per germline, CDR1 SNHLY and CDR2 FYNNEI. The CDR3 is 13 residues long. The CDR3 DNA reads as TGTGCCAGCGAGGTCCAGGGGGCCTACGAGCAGTACTTC. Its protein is CASEVQGAYEQYF.

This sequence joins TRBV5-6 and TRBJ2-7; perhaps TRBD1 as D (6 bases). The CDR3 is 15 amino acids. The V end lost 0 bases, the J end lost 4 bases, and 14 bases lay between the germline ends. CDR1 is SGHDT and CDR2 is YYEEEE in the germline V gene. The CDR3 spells CASSLGGQGLYEQYF. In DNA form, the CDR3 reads TGTGCCAGCAGCTTGGGGGGTCAGGGGTTATACGAGCAGTACTTC.